This T cell receptor (beta chain) derives from a study of blood T cell repertoires in COVID-19. Study as a whole: Researchers got acute and convalescent COVID-19 samples from the United States, Italy and Spain. PBMCs, B-cell-depleted T cells, or T cells were the source of the cDNA or gDNA that made up the material.

CDR3 length: 16 residues. V was trimmed by 2 bases and J by 8 bases, leaving 21 bases between them. Per the germline V gene, CDR1 is KGHSH and CDR2 is LQKENI. Per the original methods: Counts of nucleated cells, estimated from reference gene primer amplification, were obtained. Repertoires were generated with immunoSEQ multiplex PCR, while TCRdb's copy carries only in-frame clones and drops some. V, J and clone size reflect that table, while D and trimming were determined from the DNA. The table lists tens of thousands of clones, about 87% of them singletons. Sequencing input: peripheral blood. This chain connects TRBV18 to TRBJ1-1; D unresolved. This TCR came from a man at least 80 years old with active COVID-19. The CDR3 DNA sequence: TGTGCCAGCTCACCAGCGATACGAGGGAACGGGGTCGAAGCTTTCTTT. Residues: CASSPAIRGNGVEAFF.